Sequencing of this T cell receptor beta chain was carried out in a study of CD4 T cells in relation to SARS-CoV-2 and coronaviruses. This CDR3 is 17 amino acids long. V was cut by 3 bases and J by 3 bases, with 19 bases left in between. Germline CDR1 MDHEN, CDR2 SYDVKM. In regard to this clone: Its antigen is unidentified.

Assay used: immunoSEQ multiplex PCR; TCRdb lists only in-frame clones, some missing. The sample holds 36,000 or so clones, 75% to 85% seen once. This TCR was sampled from an adult with COVID-19. Sequenced material: memory CD4+ T cells from PBMCs, cultured in vitro. This chain connects TRBV28 to TRBJ2-3, with D possibly being TRBD1 or TRBD2 (6 bases each). The CDR3 DNA sequence: TGTGCCAGCAGTTTTTCCCCCGGGGGCGGTTGGACAGATACGCAGTATTTT. This encodes CASSFSPGGGWTDTQYF. Combining the CDR3 with reference TRBV28 and TRBJ2-3 gives the whole variable domain DVKVTQSSRYLVKRTGEKVFLECVQDMDHENMFWYRQDPGLGLRLIYFSYDVKMKEKGDIPEGYSVSREKKERFSLILESASTNQTSMYLCASSFSPGGGWTDTQYFGPGTRLTVL.